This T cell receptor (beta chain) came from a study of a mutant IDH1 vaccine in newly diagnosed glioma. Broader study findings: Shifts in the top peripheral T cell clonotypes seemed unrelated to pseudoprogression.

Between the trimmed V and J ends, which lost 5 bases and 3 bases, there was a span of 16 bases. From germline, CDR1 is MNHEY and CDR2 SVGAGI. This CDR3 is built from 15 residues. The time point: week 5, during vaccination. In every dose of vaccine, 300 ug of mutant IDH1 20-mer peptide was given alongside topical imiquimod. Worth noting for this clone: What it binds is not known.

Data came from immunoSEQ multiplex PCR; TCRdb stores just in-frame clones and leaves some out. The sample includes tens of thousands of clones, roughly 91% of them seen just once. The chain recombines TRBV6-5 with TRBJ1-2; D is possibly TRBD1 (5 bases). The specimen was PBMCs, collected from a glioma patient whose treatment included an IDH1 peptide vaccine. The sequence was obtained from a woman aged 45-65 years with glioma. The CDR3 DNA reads TGTGCCAGCAGTCCCCAAGGGGCTTCCCACTATGGCTACACCTTC. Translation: CASSPQGASHYGYTF.